This entry features one T cell receptor (beta chain) sequence. As yet, its antigen is unknown. The data derive from a study of OX40 agonist ivuxolimab in advanced cancers. Study results and limitations: Fewer expanded clones were found on average in CD4+ than in CD8+ T cells.

Germline V gives CDR1 SQVTM, CDR2 ANQGSEA. CDR3 size: 13 residues. Trimming removed 4 bases from V and 8 bases from J, with 15 bases in between. Profiling relied on immunoSEQ multiplex PCR, and the TCRdb table lists in-frame clones only, not all of them. Seen here are approximately 27,000 clones, about 88% observed once, and the top ten hold about 15%. The source is an adult with an advanced solid tumor such as melanoma, head and neck, liver or kidney cancer. The sequences come from CD4+ or CD8+ T cells sorted from blood, collected in a trial of the OX40 agonist ivuxolimab. The gene calls are TRBV29-1 and TRBJ2-1, with a weak D call TRBD1 (5 bases). DNA for the CDR3: TGCAGCGTTGTCAGGGCCAGGGTAGATGAGCAGTTCTTC. Protein product: CSVVRARVDEQFF.